The 28 T cell receptor beta chains in this list originate from one sample, sequenced in a study of T cell repertoires in cytomegalovirus infection. These TCRs are of unknown antigen specificity. MiXCR, applied by TCRdb to the reads, yields one record per CDR3 protein. The table records 150,000 or so distinct CDR3 sequences, 20% to 25% of them present only once. Material: CD8+ T cells from cultured PBMCs, obtained from culture after CMV antigen stimulation. These receptors originate from a human donor in good health (CMV status not recorded). Some clones in this sample may be carry-over from other donors' samples.

The table lists this clonotype with a few counts. This rearrangement joins TRBV7-9 to TRBJ2-3; D tentatively fits TRBD1 or TRBD2 (5 bases each). V was pared by 3 bases and J by 2 bases, with 12 bases between. The CDR3 has 15 residues. CDR1 SEHNR and CDR2 FQNEAQ come from the germline V gene (reference sequence). The CDR3 region is CASSFGMGDTDTQYF. The DNA of the CDR3 is TGTGCCAGCAGCTTCGGAATGGGGGACACAGATACGCAGTATTTT.

This clonotype was found a few times. V gene TRBV4-1 combines with J gene TRBJ1-2, with D tentatively TRBD1 (6 bases). The CDR3 loop spans 15 amino acids. CDR1 and CDR2 from the germline V gene are MGHRA and YSYEKL. Trimming shortened V by 0 bases and J by 4 bases, and 12 bases separated the two germline ends. The CDR3 loop reads CASSQDRTVPYGYTF. Written as DNA, the CDR3 is TGCGCCAGCAGCCAAGATCGGACAGTCCCCTATGGCTACACCTTC.

This clonotype was counted between two and nine times. J is TRBJ1-1 and V is TRBV12-3 or TRBV12-4, with a possible D match to TRBD1 (5 bases). The CDR3 totals 10 residues. Trimming pared 8 bases from V and 8 bases from J, leaving 9 bases between. This CDR3 reads CASGGREAFF. DNA of the CDR3: TGTGCCAGCGGGGGGAGAGAAGCTTTCTTT.

The chain has TRBV6-2 or TRBV6-3 and TRBJ1-2, with 10 bases identical to TRBD1. The CDR3 is made up of 16 amino acids. V gave up 2 bases and J gave up 3 bases; unmatched junction bases: 6. Germline loops: CDR1 MNHEY, CDR2 SVGEGT. This CDR3 reads CASSYHPGTGDYGYTF. DNA for the CDR3: TGTGCCAGCAGTTACCACCCCGGGACAGGGGACTATGGCTACACCTTC.

This sequence joins TRBV9 and TRBJ1-1, with 8 bases lining up with TRBD1. Looked up from germline, CDR1 is SGDLS and CDR2 is YYNGEE. Trimming removed 7 bases from V and 5 bases from J; junction bases left unmatched: 1. This CDR3 has 11 residues. The CDR3, as DNA: TGTGCCAGCGGGGACAGGACTGAAGCTTTCTTT. Translation: CASGDRTEAFF. The full variable domain, with the rest looked up from reference TRBV9 and TRBJ1-1, is DSGVTQTPKHLITATGQRVTLRCSPRSGDLSVYWYQQSLDQGLQFLIQYYNGEERAKGNILERFSAQQFPDLHSELNLSSLELGDSALYFCASGDRTEAFFGQGTRLTVV.

The V call is TRBV7-8, the J call TRBJ1-2; D not resolved. Trimming shortened V by 5 bases and J by 4 bases, and 8 bases separated the two germline ends. Germline V gene data show CDR1 as SGHVS and CDR2 as FQNEAQ. This CDR3 is 12 amino acids long. The DNA for the CDR3 is TGTGCCAGCAGCGGGGTACTCTATGGCTACACCTTC. It translates to CASSGVLYGYTF.

This clonotype was detected only a few times. This chain connects TRBV19 to TRBJ2-5; TRBD1 agrees at 10 bases. The CDR3 runs 20 residues. After removal of 2 bases from V and 4 bases from J, the junction contained 19 bases not matched to a gene. From germline, CDR1 is LNHDA and CDR2 SQIVND (reference sequence). CDR3 in amino acids: CASSIRVGTGVYRKGETQYF. The CDR3 DNA sequence: TGTGCCAGTAGTATACGGGTGGGGACAGGGGTGTATCGGAAGGGAGAGACCCAGTACTTC.

This clonotype was seen only once. The V gene is TRBV5-1, the J gene TRBJ2-1, with 8 nucleotides matching TRBD2. This CDR3 is 13 amino acids long. J was trimmed by 8 bases and V by 4 bases; bases with no gene match: 5. The germline gives CDR1 SGHRS, CDR2 YFSETQ. CDR3 DNA sequence: TGCGCCAGCAGCGTCGGACTAGCAGATGAGCAGTTCTTC. Its translation: CASSVGLADEQFF.

A few counts support this clonotype. At one of its ends the junction is not consistent with the germline gene, which may arise from a read error. V gene TRBV5-1 combines with J gene TRBJ1-2; TRBD1 matches 7 bases. Germline V gene lookup returns CDR1 SGHRS and CDR2 YFSETQ. The CDR3 is 11 residues long. Here the CDR3 reads CANSVGTVVTF. CDR3 DNA sequence: TGCGCCAACAGCGTGGGGACAGTGGTTACCTTC.

This chain links TRBV27 with TRBJ1-1, with TRBD1 matching 7 bases. Germline CDR1 and CDR2: MNHEY and SMNVEV (reference sequence). Trimming cost V 10 bases and J 1 base; bases outside gene matches: 9. The CDR3 sequence is 14 residues long. CDR3 in amino acids: CATQTGPGNTEAFF. The CDR3 DNA reads TGTGCCACGCAGACAGGGCCTGGGAACACTGAAGCTTTCTTT.

This chain uses TRBV7-6 with TRBJ1-5, with TRBD1 identical over 7 bases. This CDR3 comprises 12 residues. V gave up 5 bases and J gave up 7 bases; unmatched junction bases: 2. Germline V gene lookup returns CDR1 SGHVS and CDR2 FNYEAQ. CDR3 sequence: CASSRQGQPQHF. The CDR3 coding sequence is TGTGCCAGCAGCCGACAGGGACAGCCCCAGCATTTT.

This clonotype has only a few counts. The rearrangement joins TRBV3-1 to TRBJ2-7; D gene uncertain. Trimming shortened V by 0 bases and J by 1 base, and 10 bases separated the two germline ends. CDR3 size: 15 residues. CDR1 LGHDT and CDR2 YNNKEL come from the germline V gene (reference sequence). The CDR3 coding sequence is TGTGCCAGCAGCCAAGATTTCGGCGGATCCTACGAGCAGTACTTC. This codes for CASSQDFGGSYEQYF.

This clonotype was detected a few times. The chain couples TRBV6-1 to TRBJ1-1; the D is unclear. The length of the CDR3 is 15 residues. In germline, CDR1 is MNHNS, CDR2 SASEGT. V was trimmed by 7 bases and J by 1 base, leaving 16 bases between them. The CDR3 DNA is TGTGCCAGCAATAGAATCGCCGTACCGAACACTGAAGCTTTCTTT. Amino acids: CASNRIAVPNTEAFF.

V and J are TRBV9 and TRBJ2-7, with D possibly matching TRBD1 (6 bases). Per the germline V gene, CDR1 is SGDLS and CDR2 is YYNGEE. Trimming left V 0 bases short and J 7 bases short, with 11 bases between. The CDR3 consists of 13 residues. The CDR3 protein is CASSVGTVGEQYF. The CDR3 nucleotides read TGTGCCAGCAGCGTAGGGACAGTGGGGGAGCAGTACTTC. The whole variable domain, remainder taken from reference TRBV9 and TRBJ2-7, is DSGVTQTPKHLITATGQRVTLRCSPRSGDLSVYWYQQSLDQGLQFLIQYYNGEERAKGNILERFSAQQFPDLHSELNLSSLELGDSALYFCASSVGTVGEQYFGPGTRLTVT.

The chain employs TRBV7-2 and TRBJ2-5, with D possibly matching TRBD2 (7 bases). The CDR3 consists of 16 residues. With 1 base removed from V and 5 bases from J, the gap between germline ends came to 17 bases. CDR1 is SGHTA and CDR2 is FQGNSA in the germline V gene. The CDR3 region is CASSLGGGALGETQYF. The CDR3 nucleotides are TGTGCCAGCAGCTTAGGAGGGGGGGCGCTTGGTGAGACCCAGTACTTC.

This clonotype was counted once. The junction departs from the called germline gene at one end, perhaps through a read error. The CDR3 DNA reads TGTGCTAGCAGCCGGGAATCATTCCACTCCTACGAGCAGTACTTC. This translates into CASSRESFHSYEQYF. This chain connects TRBV7-7 to TRBJ2-7; a weak D match, TRBD2 (5 bases). Germline CDR1 and CDR2: SSHAT and FNYEAQ (reference sequence). The CDR3 has 15 residues. Full variable domain (outside the CDR3, taken from reference TRBV7-7 and TRBJ2-7): GAGVSQSPRYKVTKRGQDVTLRCDPISSHATLYWYQQALGQGPEFLTYFNYEAQPDKSGLPSDRFSAERPEGSISTLTIQRTEQRDSAMYRCASSRESFHSYEQYFGPGTRLTVT.

In this sample, this clonotype turned up a few times. V gene TRBV11-2 combines with J gene TRBJ2-2; TRBD2 matches 8 bases. In germline, CDR1 is SGHAT, CDR2 FQNNGV. J was trimmed by 4 bases and V by 2 bases; bases with no gene match: 3. The CDR3 has 15 residues. CDR3 nucleotide sequence: TGTGCCAGCAGCTTAACAGCGGGGGTCACCGGGGAGCTGTTTTTT. It specifies CASSLTAGVTGELFF. The full variable domain, with the rest looked up from reference TRBV11-2 and TRBJ2-2, is EAGVAQSPRYKIIEKRQSVAFWCNPISGHATLYWYQQILGQGPKLLIQFQNNGVVDDSQLPKDRFSAERLKGVDSTLKIQPAKLEDSAVYLCASSLTAGVTGELFFGEGSRLTVL.

This sequence joins TRBV7-2 and TRBJ1-5; a weak D match, TRBD1 (5 bases). The V and J ends lost 3 bases and 9 bases respectively, with 12 bases between them. The CDR3 consists of 13 residues. Per germline, CDR1 SGHTA and CDR2 FQGNSA. The CDR3 coding sequence is TGTGCCAGCAGCTTGGGGGGGACGGGGCCCCAGCATTTT. Amino acid sequence: CASSLGGTGPQHF.

This clonotype was seen only a few times. V gene TRBV4-1 combines with J gene TRBJ2-7; no clear D. The CDR3 contains 14 residues. CDR1 MGHRA and CDR2 YSYEKL come from the germline V gene. Between the trimmed V and J ends, which lost 4 bases and 2 bases, there was a span of 12 bases. CDR3 amino acids: CASSPLNEAYEQYF. The CDR3 region has the DNA TGCGCCAGCAGCCCGCTGAACGAGGCCTACGAGCAGTACTTC.

This clonotype was observed a handful of times. The CDR3 reads CASSTNRGQVTDTQYF. DNA of the CDR3: TGTGCCAGCAGTACCAACAGGGGGCAGGTAACAGATACGCAGTATTTT. The gene calls are TRBV27 and TRBJ2-3; the match to TRBD1 covers 9 bases. V shed 5 bases, J shed 3 bases, and the junction held 9 bases outside the gene matches. The CDR3 totals 16 residues. Germline V gives CDR1 MNHEY, CDR2 SMNVEV (reference sequence).

This clonotype was detected many times. The chain is built from TRBV7-9 and TRBJ2-1; TRBD1 aligns across 10 bases. Germline values: CDR1 SEHNR, CDR2 FQNEAQ (reference sequence). The CDR3 totals 18 residues. The V segment lost 5 bases and the J segment 7 bases; nucleotides outside the gene matches: 17. CDR3 in amino acids: CASSHTPSTGTGANEQFF. The CDR3 DNA is TGTGCCAGCAGCCACACGCCAAGTACCGGGACAGGGGCAAATGAGCAGTTCTTC. Based on the CDR3 plus reference TRBV7-9 and TRBJ2-1, the full variable domain is DTGVSQNPRHKITKRGQNVTFRCDPISEHNRLYWYRQTLGQGPEFLTYFQNEAQLEKSRLLSDRFSAERPKGSFSTLEIQRTEQGDSAMYLCASSHTPSTGTGANEQFFGPGTRLTVL.

This clonotype was seen many times. The chain couples TRBV7-2 to TRBJ2-7; D is undetermined. V was clipped by 3 bases and J by 3 bases, with 12 bases between them. Germline CDR1 SGHTA, CDR2 FQGNSA. There are 14 residues in the CDR3. The CDR3 bases are TGTGCCAGCAGCTTCGGGCAGGAACTCTACGAGCAGTACTTC. It is translated as CASSFGQELYEQYF.

This chain links TRBV7-9 with TRBJ1-1; 10 positions agree with TRBD1. The junction had 19 bases not matched to a gene; V was cut back by 5 bases and J by 1 base. The CDR3 loop spans 20 amino acids. CDR1 is SEHNR, CDR2 FQNEAQ, per germline (reference sequence). This chain's CDR3 is CASSPLNSGQGWFANTEAFF. The CDR3 bases are TGTGCCAGCAGCCCCCTTAATTCGGGACAGGGGTGGTTCGCGAACACTGAAGCTTTCTTT.

The rearrangement uses TRBV5-8 and TRBJ2-7; TRBD2 might be the D (5 bases). In germline, CDR1 is SGHTS, CDR2 YDEGEE. Trimming took off 0 bases at V and 9 bases at J, with 19 bases between the two ends. The CDR3 runs 15 residues. CDR3 DNA: TGTGCCAGCAGCTTGGGTATCGAGGGCTATTTACGGCAGTACTTC. Translation: CASSLGIEGYLRQYF.

This chain connects TRBV7-6 to TRBJ2-6; 8 bases agree with TRBD1. The J segment lost 0 bases and the V segment lost 5 bases, leaving 12 bases of the junction unmatched. This CDR3 spans 19 amino acids. Germline-derived CDR1 and CDR2 are SGHVS and FNYEAQ. CDR3 sequence (DNA): TGTGCCAGCAGCCACGAACCGGGACAGGCCTTCTCTGGGGCCAACGTCCTGACTTTC. This gives the protein CASSHEPGQAFSGANVLTF.

In this sample, this clonotype is medium-sized. The chain uses TRBV27 and TRBJ2-7; TRBD1 or TRBD2 may be the D gene (5 bases each). Trimming left V 0 bases short and J 3 bases short, with 9 bases between. The CDR3 covers 14 residues. Germline V gene lookup returns CDR1 MNHEY and CDR2 SMNVEV (reference sequence). CDR3 DNA sequence: TGTGCCAGCAGTTTATCGCTGGGGGACTACGAGCAGTACTTC. It encodes CASSLSLGDYEQYF.

This rearrangement joins TRBV7-2 to TRBJ1-1, with no clear D. Germline values: CDR1 SGHTA, CDR2 FQGNSA. Between the trimmed V and J ends, which lost 2 bases and 7 bases, there was a span of 14 bases. The CDR3 has 14 amino acids. CDR3 bases: TGTGCCAGCAGCTTACCGCGGGTGGAGAGTGAAGCTTTCTTT. This translates into CASSLPRVESEAFF.

V gene TRBV12-3 or TRBV12-4 combines with J gene TRBJ2-2; TRBD1 is a possible D gene (5 bases). This CDR3 spans 17 amino acids. Trimming took off 6 bases at V and 0 bases at J, with 17 bases between the two ends. The CDR3 loop is CASRYLLDTANTGELFF. For the CDR3, the DNA is TGTGCCAGCAGATACCTTTTGGACACTGCGAACACCGGGGAGCTGTTTTTT.